A single sample is the source of the 4 T cell receptor beta chains below, sequenced in a study of T cell repertoires in cytomegalovirus infection. One entry per CDR3 protein, called by TCRdb with MiXCR from the reads. Of approximately 730,000 distinct CDR3 sequences listed, 25% to 30% are singletons. No cognate antigen is known for these TCRs. The specimen was cultured CD8+ T cells from PBMCs, collected from culture after CMV antigen stimulation. The receptors were sampled from a human donor in good health (CMV status not recorded). Some clones in this sample may be carry-over from other donors' samples.

A word on this clonotype: At one end the junction does not follow the germline gene, possibly because of a read error. For the CDR3, the DNA is TGTGCCAGCAGCTTAGGACATAGAGGGGGGACTGAAGTTTTCTTT. This gives the protein CASSLGHRGGTEVFF. V gene TRBV7-6 combines with J gene TRBJ1-1; D possibly corresponds to TRBD1 (6 bases). Germline values: CDR1 SGHVS, CDR2 FNYEAQ. This CDR3 comprises 15 residues.

Only a few counts were recorded for this clonotype. CDR3 DNA sequence: TGCAGTGCTAGAGGGGCGTTTGGGGGGACCCAGTACTTC. It is translated as CSARGAFGGTQYF. This chain links TRBV20-1 with TRBJ2-5, with D possibly being TRBD1 or TRBD2 (5 bases each). The germline V and J ends were trimmed by 1 base and 7 bases, with 13 bases remaining between them. CDR1 is DFQATT, CDR2 SNEGSKA, per germline (reference sequence). The CDR3 is 13 residues long.

This clonotype was picked up many times. This rearrangement joins TRBV7-9 to TRBJ2-3; D unresolved. This CDR3 comprises 14 residues. Germline loops: CDR1 SEHNR, CDR2 FQNEAQ (reference sequence). V lost 5 bases to trimming and J lost 4 bases, with 13 bases between them. CDR3 region: CASSPLWSSDTQYF. In nucleotides, the CDR3 is TGTGCCAGCAGCCCCCTTTGGTCGTCAGATACGCAGTATTTT.

J is TRBJ1-2 and V is TRBV18, with TRBD1 matching over 7 bases. The CDR3 sequence is 15 residues long. Germline CDR1 reads KGHSH; CDR2 reads LQKENI. V was clipped by 0 bases and J by 5 bases; unmatched bases: 6. CDR3 loop: CASSPPEGARYGYTF. The CDR3 bases are TGTGCCAGCTCACCACCCGAGGGGGCGCGATATGGCTACACCTTC.